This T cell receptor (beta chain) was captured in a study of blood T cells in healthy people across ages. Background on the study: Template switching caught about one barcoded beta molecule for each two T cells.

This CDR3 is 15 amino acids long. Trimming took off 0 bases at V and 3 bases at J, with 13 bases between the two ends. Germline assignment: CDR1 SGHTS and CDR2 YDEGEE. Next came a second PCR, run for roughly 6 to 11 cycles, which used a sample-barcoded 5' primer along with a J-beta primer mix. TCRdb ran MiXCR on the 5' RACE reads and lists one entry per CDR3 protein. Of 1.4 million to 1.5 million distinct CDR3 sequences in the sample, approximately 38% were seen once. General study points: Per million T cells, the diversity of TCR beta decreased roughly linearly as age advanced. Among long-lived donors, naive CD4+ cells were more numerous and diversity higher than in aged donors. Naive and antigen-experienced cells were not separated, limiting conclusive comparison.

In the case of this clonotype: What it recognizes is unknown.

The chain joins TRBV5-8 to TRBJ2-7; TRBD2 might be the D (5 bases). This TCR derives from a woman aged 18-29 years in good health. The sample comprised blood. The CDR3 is CASSLVGSPRYEQYF. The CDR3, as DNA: TGTGCCAGCAGCTTGGTAGGGAGTCCCCGCTACGAGCAGTACTTC.